This T cell receptor beta chain was recorded in a study of T-cell memory formation after mild COVID-19. General study points: Clones that contracted from day 15 to 85 had balanced CD4/CD8; later expanders were CD4+ biased.

Trimming cost V 3 bases and J 4 bases, with 21 bases left between them. CDR3 length: 18 amino acids. CDR1 and CDR2 (germline): MNHEY, SMNVEV (reference sequence). This clonotype was counted only a few times. What it recognizes is unknown. The 5'RACE method, run with constant-segment primers, produced TCR alpha and TCR beta cDNA libraries (carrying sample barcodes and UMIs). Via MiXCR, TCRdb re-called the 5' RACE reads, giving one row per CDR3 protein. The data show roughly 120,000 distinct CDR3 sequences, with 16% seen just once and approximately 15% held by the top ten. The source is an adult woman who had mild COVID-19 (a few samples of this study predate the infection). Cell type and time point are not known. This chain connects TRBV27 to TRBJ2-2; D might be TRBD2 (7 bases). The sequenced material came from PBMCs or a T cell subset sorted from them (not recorded which). The CDR3 reads CASSLSGDYSPTTGELFF. CDR3 nucleotide sequence: TGTGCCAGCAGTTTGTCAGGGGACTACTCACCCACCACCGGGGAGCTGTTTTTT.